The 9 T cell receptor beta chains below all came from one sample that was sequenced in a study of T cell responses to AZD1222 COVID-19 vaccine. TCRdb keeps only in-frame clones here, not all; method: immunoSEQ multiplex PCR. The repertoire holds some 130,000 clones, with 80% to 90% as singletons. This material consisted of peripheral blood, taken on day 0 of AZD1222 vaccination. All receptors derive from an adult in good health.

DNA for the CDR3: TGCAGTGCCGCGGACCACCTCGAGCAGTACTTC. It is translated as CSAADHLEQYF. The V call is TRBV20-1, the J call TRBJ2-7; D remains ambiguous. CDR1 and CDR2 (germline): DFQATT, SNEGSKA (reference sequence). Trimming removed 6 bases at V and 6 bases at J, with 12 bases between. This CDR3 is 11 amino acids long.

The V and J genes are TRBV7-9 and TRBJ1-1; D is possibly TRBD1 (5 bases). V was pared by 1 base and J by 4 bases, with 16 bases between. The CDR3 covers 16 residues. Per germline, CDR1 SEHNR and CDR2 FQNEAQ (reference sequence). The CDR3 protein is CASSLEVRVRGTEAFF. As DNA, the CDR3 is TGTGCCAGCAGCTTAGAGGTCCGGGTAAGGGGCACTGAAGCTTTCTTT.

V usage is TRBV15 and J usage is TRBJ2-7, with 8 bases aligning to TRBD2. There are 15 residues in the CDR3. V lost 0 bases to trimming and J lost 0 bases; unmatched junction nucleotides: 1. Germline V gene lookup returns CDR1 LNHNV and CDR2 YYDKDF (reference sequence). The DNA of the CDR3 is TGTGCCACCAGCAGAGAACTAGCGGCCTCCTACGAGCAGTACTTC. This encodes CATSRELAASYEQYF.

This chain connects TRBV11-2 to TRBJ2-7; D gene unclear. There are 15 residues in the CDR3. Germline CDR1 SGHAT, CDR2 FQNNGV. Trimming took 7 bases from V and 0 from J, leaving 16 bases between them. CDR3 coding DNA: TGTGCCAGCAAACCCGTCCGAGGCAGCTCCTACGAGCAGTACTTC. As protein: CASKPVRGSSYEQYF.

V gene TRBV6-2 or TRBV6-3 combines with J gene TRBJ2-2, with D possibly being TRBD2 (6 bases). The V and J ends lost 7 bases and 4 bases respectively, with 19 bases between them. CDR1 and CDR2 from the germline V gene are MNHEY and SVGEGT. CDR3 length: 16 residues. For the CDR3, the DNA is TGTGCCAGCAACCCCGTGGGACTCGCAACCACCGGGGAGCTGTTTTTT. Translation: CASNPVGLATTGELFF.

Only one count was recorded for this clone. The V call is TRBV7-2, the J call TRBJ2-2; 8 bases match TRBD2. In germline, CDR1 is SGHTA, CDR2 FQGNSA. V lost 3 bases and J lost 6; bases outside the gene matches: 6. This CDR3 is built from 15 residues. The CDR3 DNA reads TGTGCCAGCAGCTTCCTGGGACTAGTAGCCGGGGAGCTGTTTTTT. This gives the protein CASSFLGLVAGELFF.

The genes are TRBV11-2 and TRBJ2-7, with D perhaps TRBD2 (5 bases). The CDR3 length is 15 residues. From germline, CDR1 is SGHAT and CDR2 FQNNGV. V shed 1 base and J shed 2 bases, with 12 bases lying between them. CDR3 sequence reads: CASSLGGAATYEQYF. The CDR3 coding sequence is TGTGCCAGCAGCTTAGGGGGAGCTGCCACCTACGAGCAGTACTTC.

The DNA of the CDR3 is TGTGCCAGCAGTTACTCGCGGGTGAACTATGGCTACACCTTC. Translated: CASSYSRVNYGYTF. V is TRBV6-5 and J is TRBJ1-2; no definite D call. Germline V gene sequence: CDR1 MNHEY, CDR2 SVGAGI. Deletions cut 0 bases from V and 2 bases from J, with 7 bases between. This CDR3 contains 14 residues.

The sample holds a few counts of this clone. The chain uses TRBV19 and TRBJ1-5; 9 nucleotides agree with TRBD1. The V segment lost 5 bases and the J segment 6 bases; nucleotides outside the gene matches: 11. CDR1 is LNHDA and CDR2 is SQIVND in the germline V gene (reference sequence). This CDR3 is 16 amino acids long. The CDR3 sequence: CASSEQGARIRQPQHF. In nucleotides, the CDR3 is TGTGCCAGTAGTGAACAGGGGGCGCGGATACGTCAGCCCCAGCATTTT.